Presented here are 24 T cell receptor beta chains from one specimen sequenced in a study of cytomegalovirus exposure and HLA in healthy donors. A multiplex PCR was run with 60 Vbeta primers and 13 Jbeta primers. Data came from immunoSEQ multiplex PCR; TCRdb stores just in-frame clones and leaves some out. Among some 170,000 clones listed, roughly 79% were seen once. The specimen sequenced was PBMCs. These receptors were taken from a woman aged 40 to 50 in good health and CMV-seronegative.

The rearrangement links TRBV30 to TRBJ2-3, with TRBD2 matching over 9 bases. V lost 3 bases and J lost 14; bases outside the gene matches: 15. The germline CDR1 and CDR2 sequences are GTSNPN and SVGIG (reference sequence). This CDR3 is built from 14 residues. The CDR3 DNA follows: TGTGCCTGGAGGGGACTAGCAGCCGTCCCAGAAACGTATTTT. Its protein is CAWRGLAAVPETYF.

V usage is TRBV19 and J usage is TRBJ1-3; maybe TRBD1 (6 bases). The CDR3 length is 14 residues. Germline CDR1 reads LNHDA; CDR2 reads SQIVND (reference sequence). Trimming stripped 7 bases from V and 0 bases from J, with 10 bases between. The CDR3 bases are TGTGCCAGTAAAGGACAGTTCTCTGGAAACACCATATATTTT. Translation gives CASKGQFSGNTIYF. Full variable domain (outside the CDR3, taken from reference TRBV19 and TRBJ1-3): DGGITQSPKYLFRKEGQNVTLSCEQNLNHDAMYWYRQDPGQGLRLIYYSQIVNDFQKGDIAEGYSVSREKKESFPLTVTSAQKNPTAFYLCASKGQFSGNTIYFGEGSWLTVV.

The rearrangement joins TRBV5-5 to TRBJ1-1; D is perhaps TRBD1 (5 bases). This CDR3 has 13 amino acids. V dropped 4 bases and J dropped 6 bases, with 13 bases sitting between them. Germline CDR1 reads SGHKS; CDR2 reads YYEKEE (reference sequence). The CDR3 protein is CASSLKTVPEAFF. CDR3 DNA sequence: TGTGCCAGCAGCCTGAAGACAGTCCCTGAAGCTTTCTTT.

V gene TRBV2 combines with J gene TRBJ1-4; 8 bases are shared with TRBD1. CDR1 SNHLY and CDR2 FYNNEI come from the germline V gene. The CDR3 contains 15 residues. The ends lost 10 bases at V and 8 bases at J; junction bases unmatched: 15. CDR3 sequence: CATRATTGVREKLFF. The DNA of the CDR3 is TGTGCCACCAGAGCAACGACAGGGGTTAGGGAAAAACTGTTTTTT. The whole variable domain, remainder taken from reference TRBV2 and TRBJ1-4, is EPEVTQTPSHQVTQMGQEVILRCVPISNHLYFYWYRQILGQKVEFLVSFYNNEISEKSEIFDDQFSVERPDGSNFTLKIRSTKLEDSAMYFCATRATTGVREKLFFGSGTQLSVL.

This clone has a single count. This sequence joins TRBV5-6 and TRBJ2-3; TRBD2 might be the D (5 bases). This CDR3 has 14 residues. Trimming took off 0 bases at V and 6 bases at J, with 11 bases between the two ends. The germline V gene has CDR1 SGHDT and CDR2 YYEEEE. The CDR3 loop reads CASSLGLYGDTQYF. The DNA for the CDR3 is TGTGCCAGCAGCTTGGGACTATATGGGGATACGCAGTATTTT.

This sequence joins TRBV5-3 and TRBJ1-5, with D perhaps TRBD1 (5 bases). TRBV5-3 is an ORF, and what it does is uncertain. This CDR3 is 15 amino acids long. Trimming took off 7 bases at V and 0 bases at J, with 14 bases between the two ends. The CDR3 region is CARPRDSYSNQPQHF. In DNA, the CDR3 is TGTGCCAGACCGCGTGACAGTTATAGCAATCAGCCCCAGCATTTT.

The sample holds a few counts of this clone. The J gene is TRBJ1-2, the V gene TRBV19, with TRBD1 as a possible D gene (5 bases). The CDR3 contains 13 residues. The germline CDR1 and CDR2 sequences are LNHDA and SQIVND (reference sequence). Trimming left V 7 bases short and J 1 base short, with 10 bases between. The CDR3 DNA is TGTGCCAGTAAGGCGACAGTTAACTATGGCTACACCTTC. This gives the protein CASKATVNYGYTF.

The sample holds one count of this clone. The chain recombines TRBV15 with TRBJ2-3; D is uncertain. The germline V gene has CDR1 LNHNV and CDR2 YYDKDF (reference sequence). With 2 bases removed from V and 6 bases from J, the gap between germline ends came to 9 bases. The CDR3 is made up of 13 amino acids. The CDR3 sequence: CATSRPTWDTQYF. In DNA form, the CDR3 reads TGTGCCACCAGCAGACCTACCTGGGATACGCAGTATTTT.

The chain links TRBV18 to TRBJ2-3; D unresolved. The CDR3 length is 12 residues. From germline, CDR1 is KGHSH and CDR2 LQKENI. The V end lost 2 bases, the J end lost 4 bases, and 4 bases lay between the germline ends. The CDR3 loop reads CASSPGADTQYF. DNA of the CDR3: TGTGCCAGCTCACCAGGAGCAGATACGCAGTATTTT. Supplemented by reference TRBV18 and TRBJ2-3, the full variable domain reads NAGVMQNPRHLVRRRGQEARLRCSPMKGHSHVYWYRQLPEEGLKFMVYLQKENIIDESGMPKERFSAEFPKEGPSILRIQQVVRGDSAAYFCASSPGADTQYFGPGTRLTVL.

About this clone itself: One end of the junction does not line up with germline, which may come from a read error. The chain links TRBV6-1 to TRBJ2-2; 11 bases line up with TRBD2. This CDR3 region has 15 residues. CDR1 and CDR2 (germline): MNHNS, SASEGT. The CDR3 DNA reads TGTGCCAGCATTGAACTAGCGGGAGTCTCCGGGGAGCTGTTTTTT. This sequence encodes CASIELAGVSGELFF.

The chain carries TRBV11-2 and TRBJ1-2; no clear D gene. V shed 3 bases and J shed 3 bases, with 14 bases lying between them. Germline V CDR1 and CDR2: SGHAT, FQNNGV. The CDR3 covers 15 residues. CDR3 nucleotide sequence: TGTGCCAGCAGCTTCCCTGGAGGGAGCGACTATGGCTACACCTTC. Protein: CASSFPGGSDYGYTF.

This chain joins TRBV5-1 and TRBJ2-7; 7 positions agree with TRBD1. Per germline, CDR1 SGHRS and CDR2 YFSETQ. The CDR3 runs 14 residues. The J segment lost 2 bases and the V segment lost 3 bases, leaving 5 bases of the junction unmatched. CDR3: CASSYRQGAYEQYF. CDR3 DNA sequence: TGCGCCAGCAGCTACCGACAGGGCGCCTACGAGCAGTACTTC.

This clone was seen only once. This chain connects TRBV12-2 to TRBJ1-5. TRBV12-2 is marked as a pseudogene. This CDR3 comprises 14 residues. The CDR3: CASRLAYSNQPQHF. CDR3 coding DNA: TGTGCAAGTCGCTTAGCCTATAGCAATCAGCCCCAGCATTTT.

The chain carries TRBV5-1 and TRBJ2-2; 9 nucleotides agree with TRBD2. The CDR3 runs 15 residues. V lost 3 bases, J lost 6 bases, and 6 bases stayed unmatched. Germline V lookup: CDR1 SGHRS, CDR2 YFSETQ. CDR3 nucleotides: TGCGCCAGCAGCTCCCTAGCGGGGTCGTCCGGGGAGCTGTTTTTT. As protein: CASSSLAGSSGELFF.

CDR3 bases: TGTGCCAGCAGCTTAAGGGGGACGGGGCCAACTAATGAAAAACTGTTTTTT. The encoded protein is CASSLRGTGPTNEKLFF. The chain has TRBV7-8 and TRBJ1-4; TRBD1 is a possible D gene (6 bases). CDR3 size: 17 residues. Trimming took off 2 bases at V and 0 bases at J, with 13 bases between the two ends. Looked up from germline, CDR1 is SGHVS and CDR2 is FQNEAQ.

V gene TRBV5-6 combines with J gene TRBJ2-7, with no clear D. This CDR3 has 12 residues. Trimming pared 4 bases from V and 2 bases from J, leaving 7 bases between. Germline V gene data show CDR1 as SGHDT and CDR2 as YYEEEE. CDR3 in amino acids: CASSRETYEQYF. The CDR3 nucleotides are TGTGCCAGCAGCCGCGAAACCTACGAGCAGTACTTC.

This clone appeared a few times. The genes are TRBV2 and TRBJ1-5; 8 bases are shared with TRBD1. Germline V gives CDR1 SNHLY, CDR2 FYNNEI. This CDR3 comprises 15 residues. J was trimmed by 3 bases and V by 5 bases; bases with no gene match: 6. CDR3 nucleotides: TGTGCCAGCAGTCCAACGACAGGGGTCAATCAGCCCCAGCATTTT. Its translation: CASSPTTGVNQPQHF.

This chain links TRBV6-5 with TRBJ2-1, with 8 bases aligning to TRBD2. Trimming took 7 bases from V and 13 from J; bases not matched to a gene: 12. The CDR3 is made up of 13 amino acids. Per the germline V gene, CDR1 is MNHEY and CDR2 is SVGAGI. The CDR3, as DNA: TGTGCCAGCACCCCGGCGGGACTAGACGTACAGTTCTTC. Protein product: CASTPAGLDVQFF.

The chain links TRBV30 to TRBJ2-7; possible D gene TRBD1, 5 bases. Germline V gene data show CDR1 as GTSNPN and CDR2 as SVGIG (reference sequence). There are 11 residues in the CDR3. Trimming took off 2 bases at V and 9 bases at J, with 11 bases between the two ends. CDR3 residues: CAWSQDTGQYF. The DNA of the CDR3 is TGTGCCTGGAGTCAGGACACGGGGCAGTACTTC.

The chain is built from TRBV7-9 and TRBJ2-1; the match to TRBD2 covers 7 bases. There are 17 residues in the CDR3. The V gene end was trimmed by 1 base and the J gene end by 2 bases; junction bases not matched to a gene: 8. The germline V gene encodes CDR1 SEHNR and CDR2 FQNEAQ (reference sequence). Written as DNA, the CDR3 is TGTGCCAGCAGCTTAGTGTCCGGGGGAGGGCCCTACAATGAGCAGTTCTTC. This codes for CASSLVSGGGPYNEQFF.

The rearrangement uses TRBV5-8 and TRBJ2-2; maybe TRBD2 (5 bases). The V end was cut by 1 base, the J end by 6 bases, with 13 bases between. CDR1 and CDR2 (germline): SGHTS, YDEGEE. This CDR3 region has 15 residues. In nucleotides, the CDR3 is TGTGCCAGCAGCTTGACAAACGTGAGGGCCGGGGAGCTGTTTTTT. It codes for CASSLTNVRAGELFF.

This chain uses TRBV4-1 with TRBJ2-7, with D possibly being TRBD1 (6 bases). Per the germline V gene, CDR1 is MGHRA and CDR2 is YSYEKL. The CDR3 contains 15 residues. Trimming removed 0 bases at V and 2 bases at J, with 11 bases between. The CDR3, as DNA: TGCGCCAGCAGCCAAGAAAAGACAGGACCCTACGAGCAGTACTTC. Translation gives CASSQEKTGPYEQYF.

The chain carries TRBV5-6 and TRBJ1-1; 9 nucleotides agree with TRBD1. CDR3 length: 16 amino acids. Germline trimming cut 2 bases from V and 11 bases from J; bases unmatched to any gene: 16. In germline, CDR1 is SGHDT, CDR2 YYEEEE. CDR3 protein: CASSFFKMTGGKEAFF. The CDR3 DNA follows: TGTGCCAGCAGCTTTTTTAAGATGACAGGGGGAAAGGAGGCTTTCTTT.

This clone was seen once. The chain recombines TRBV5-3 with TRBJ2-7; TRBD1 agrees at 7 bases. TRBV5-3 is an ORF; its function is uncertain. The CDR3 has 15 residues. With V trimmed by 4 bases and J by 6 bases, 13 bases remained unmatched. CDR3 in DNA: TGTGCCAGAAGCAAGCGACAGGGAGAGCCTCGCGAGCAGTACTTC. Its translation is CARSKRQGEPREQYF.